These 32 T cell receptor beta chains share one sample of origin, sequenced in a study of cytomegalovirus exposure and HLA in healthy donors. PCR employed 60 Vbeta and 13 Jbeta primers. Produced via immunoSEQ multiplex PCR; TCRdb's table is partial and in-frame only. This table has over 150,000 clones, 60% to 80% appearing once. Sequenced: PBMCs. The receptors originated from a man aged 30 to 39 in good health and CMV-seropositive.

V is TRBV7-8 and J is TRBJ1-1, with D hard to call. Germline assignment: CDR1 SGHVS and CDR2 FQNEAQ. V lost 5 bases and J lost 1, with 17 bases in between. The CDR3 spans 16 residues. The CDR3 sequence: CASSPTSALGNTEAFF. In DNA, the CDR3 is TGTGCCAGCAGCCCGACTTCGGCCTTGGGGAACACTGAAGCTTTCTTT. Filled out from reference TRBV7-8 and TRBJ1-1, the complete variable domain reads GAGVSQSPRYKVAKRGQDVALRCDPISGHVSLFWYQQALGQGPEFLTYFQNEAQLDKSGLPSDRFFAERPEGSVSTLKIQRTQQEDSAVYLCASSPTSALGNTEAFFGQGTRLTVV.

This clone was counted only a few times. V gene TRBV6-5 combines with J gene TRBJ1-2; D gene uncertain. Germline CDR1 and CDR2: MNHEY and SVGAGI. The CDR3 has 13 amino acids. Between the trimmed V and J ends, which lost 6 bases and 2 bases, there was a span of 10 bases. This CDR3 reads CASRPTSNYGYTF. CDR3 coding DNA: TGTGCCAGCAGACCCACTTCAAACTATGGCTACACCTTC.

This chain connects TRBV7-9 to TRBJ2-1, with 16 bases identical to TRBD2. The CDR3 runs 15 residues. Germline V gene data show CDR1 as SEHNR and CDR2 as FQNEAQ (reference sequence). V trimming: 6 bases; J trimming: 9 bases; junction bases outside the gene matches: 5. The CDR3 is CASRPGLAGGGEQFF. CDR3 coding DNA: TGTGCCAGCAGACCGGGACTAGCGGGAGGGGGTGAGCAGTTCTTC.

The table lists this clone with a count of one. This chain joins TRBV29-1 and TRBJ1-1, with a weak D call TRBD1 (5 bases). V was pared by 7 bases and J by 3 bases, with 15 bases between. The CDR3 is 13 residues long. Germline values: CDR1 SQVTM, CDR2 ANQGSEA. The DNA for the CDR3 is TGCAGCGCCGGGACTGCGAAGGACACTGAAGCTTTCTTT. Its translation is CSAGTAKDTEAFF.

The chain uses TRBV5-1 and TRBJ2-1; D is unresolved. CDR3 length equals 15 residues. The germline CDR1 and CDR2 sequences are SGHRS and YFSETQ. Trimming stripped 0 bases from V and 8 bases from J, with 15 bases between. CDR3 protein: CASSLGSWVGYEQFF. Here the CDR3 DNA reads TGCGCCAGCAGCTTGGGCTCGTGGGTGGGCTATGAGCAGTTCTTC.

V is TRBV6-4 and J is TRBJ1-5; D ambiguous. Germline V gene sequence: CDR1 MRHNA, CDR2 SNTAGT. CDR3 size: 14 residues. V dropped 3 bases and J dropped 2 bases, with 8 bases sitting between them. The CDR3 spells CASSDPIGNQPQHF. The CDR3 bases are TGTGCCAGCAGTGATCCCATAGGCAATCAGCCCCAGCATTTT.

V usage is TRBV12-5 and J usage is TRBJ2-1; 8 nucleotides agree with TRBD2. Germline V gene sequence: CDR1 LGHNT, CDR2 FRNRAP. The trim removed 7 bases at V and 11 bases at J, leaving 10 bases unmatched. The CDR3 extends over 13 amino acids. CDR3 DNA sequence: TGTGCTAGTGAGTCGGGAGGGAATACGAAGCAGTTCTTC. This translates into CASESGGNTKQFF.

The chain employs TRBV28 and TRBJ1-3, with 7 positions matching TRBD1. The CDR3 extends over 16 amino acids. CDR1 and CDR2 from the germline V gene are MDHEN and SYDVKM. The trim removed 6 bases at V and 0 bases at J, leaving 8 bases unmatched. For the CDR3, the DNA is TGTGCCAGCAGCCCTGCCGGGACAGCCTCTGGAAACACCATATATTTT. It specifies CASSPAGTASGNTIYF.

CDR3 nucleotide sequence: TGCGCCAGCAGCTCCGAGTCCTACGAGCAGTACTTC. Its translation is CASSSESYEQYF. The chain recombines TRBV5-1 with TRBJ2-7; D is unresolved. Germline V gene lookup returns CDR1 SGHRS and CDR2 YFSETQ. CDR3 length equals 12 residues. The V end lost 3 bases, the J end lost 1 base, and 5 bases lay between the germline ends.

The chain combines TRBV25-1 with TRBJ2-1, with 8 bases matching TRBD2. Germline V gives CDR1 MGHDK, CDR2 SYGVNS. V dropped 2 bases and J dropped 9; count of bases not matched to a gene: 9. CDR3 length: 15 amino acids. The CDR3 region has the DNA TGTGCCAGCAGTGAAACTAGCGGACCACCGGGTGAGCAGTTCTTC. It encodes CASSETSGPPGEQFF.

The chain links TRBV30 to TRBJ1-1; no clear D gene. The ends were cut back, 0 bases at V and 1 base at J, with 15 bases in the middle. CDR3 length: 16 amino acids. The germline V gene encodes CDR1 GTSNPN and CDR2 SVGIG (reference sequence). The CDR3 DNA is TGTGCCTGGAGTGTACTTTCCCTGGCAGGGAACACTGAAGCTTTCTTT. This sequence encodes CAWSVLSLAGNTEAFF.

The chain combines TRBV5-1 with TRBJ2-7, with D possibly TRBD2 on 5 matching bases. The J call is in doubt because the DNA end fits TRBJ2-1 better. CDR1 is SGHRS, CDR2 YFSETQ, per germline. This CDR3 has 15 residues. CDR3 coding DNA: TGCGCCAGCAGCCCTGGACTTCTCCCCTACAATGAGCAGTTCTTC. Its protein product is CASSPGLLPYNEQFF.

As to this clone: The junction departs from germline at one end; a sequencing error may be responsible. The CDR3 reads CASSPRQGRTDTQYF. The CDR3 region has the DNA TGTGCTAGCAGCCCCCGACAGGGACGCACAGATACGCAGTATTTT. The chain has TRBV7-7 and TRBJ2-3; 7 positions match TRBD1. The CDR3 has 15 residues. Germline V gene data show CDR1 as SSHAT and CDR2 as FNYEAQ (reference sequence).

The J gene is TRBJ2-7, the V gene TRBV7-6; 11 nucleotides match TRBD2. Germline V gene sequence: CDR1 SGHVS, CDR2 FNYEAQ. Losses at the gene ends were 3 bases for V and 7 bases for J; bases not matched to a gene: 8. There are 15 residues in the CDR3. This chain's CDR3 is CASSLALAGVNEQYF. In DNA, the CDR3 is TGTGCCAGCAGCTTGGCACTAGCGGGAGTAAATGAGCAGTACTTC.

CDR3 sequence (DNA): TGTGCCAGCAGTTTAATGGTCGGGGATGAGCAGTTCTTC. This codes for CASSLMVGDEQFF. This rearrangement joins TRBV6-5 to TRBJ2-1; TRBD2 is a possible D gene (5 bases). The germline V gene encodes CDR1 MNHEY and CDR2 SVGAGI. This CDR3 has 13 residues. Trimming took 4 bases from V and 8 from J, leaving 12 bases between them.

The chain has TRBV6-1 and TRBJ2-7; 9 nucleotides match TRBD1. Germline CDR1 is MNHNS and CDR2 is SASEGT. The CDR3 covers 12 residues. Trimming at V came to 6 bases and at J to 9 bases, leaving 6 bases not matched to a gene. The CDR3 DNA sequence: TGTGCCAGCAGGAGACAGGGGGTTGGGCAGTACTTC. It codes for CASRRQGVGQYF.

The chain uses TRBV9 and TRBJ2-2; D possibly corresponds to TRBD2 (5 bases). Deletions cut 0 bases from V and 0 bases from J, with 15 bases between. This CDR3 has 18 amino acids. CDR1 is SGDLS, CDR2 YYNGEE, per germline. As DNA, the CDR3 is TGTGCCAGCAGCGTAGGGGTGGGGAGCGGAGCGAACACCGGGGAGCTGTTTTTT. As protein: CASSVGVGSGANTGELFF.

The V call is TRBV27, the J call TRBJ2-1, with 10 bases aligning to TRBD2. Trimming took 4 bases from V and 6 from J; bases not matched to a gene: 12. The CDR3 length is 17 residues. The germline gives CDR1 MNHEY, CDR2 SMNVEV (reference sequence). The CDR3 DNA follows: TGTGCCAGCAGTTCCCCCCCCCTAGCGGGAGTTCTCAATGAGCAGTTCTTC. Amino acids: CASSSPPLAGVLNEQFF.

This clone was seen only once. This sequence joins TRBV18 and TRBJ2-1; no definite D call. The CDR3 has 14 residues. V lost 2 bases and J 1 base, leaving 6 bases between the germline ends. Germline V gene sequence: CDR1 KGHSH, CDR2 LQKENI. This chain's CDR3 is CASSPSVSYNEQFF. Written as DNA, the CDR3 is TGTGCCAGCTCACCATCGGTATCCTACAATGAGCAGTTCTTC.

The chain joins TRBV29-1 to TRBJ2-3; 7 bases are shared with TRBD2. Unmatched junction bases numbered 6, after V lost 5 bases and J lost 1 base. Per germline, CDR1 SQVTM and CDR2 ANQGSEA. This CDR3 comprises 14 residues. The CDR3, as DNA: TGCAGCGTTTCCTCTAGCGGTGGCACAGATACGCAGTATTTT. Protein sequence: CSVSSSGGTDTQYF.

This chain uses TRBV7-2 with TRBJ2-5; D ambiguous. This CDR3 is built from 11 residues. V lost 5 bases, J lost 5 bases, and 6 bases lay in between. The V gene's germline CDR1 is SGHTA and CDR2 FQGNSA. In DNA form, the CDR3 reads TGTGCCAGCAGCATTATTGAGACCCAGTACTTC. Amino acids: CASSIIETQYF. Combining the CDR3 with reference TRBV7-2 and TRBJ2-5 gives the whole variable domain GAGVSQSPSNKVTEKGKDVELRCDPISGHTALYWYRQSLGQGLEFLIYFQGNSAPDKSGLPSDRFSAERTGGSVSTLTIQRTQQEDSAVYLCASSIIETQYFGPGTRLLVL.

The chain couples TRBV5-1 to TRBJ1-1; 7 positions match TRBD1. CDR1 and CDR2 (germline): SGHRS, YFSETQ. This CDR3 comprises 14 residues. Trimming removed 4 bases from V and 7 bases from J; junction bases left unmatched: 10. This CDR3 is CASSRSQGTLEAFF. The CDR3 DNA sequence: TGCGCCAGCAGCCGTTCACAGGGGACTCTTGAAGCTTTCTTT.

The J gene is TRBJ2-4, the V gene TRBV7-8; D may be TRBD1 (5 bases). From germline, CDR1 is SGHVS and CDR2 FQNEAQ. The V end lost 1 base, the J end lost 6 bases, and 10 bases lay between the germline ends. CDR3 length: 14 amino acids. CDR3 bases: TGTGCCAGCAGCTTAGGACAGACACTAAACATTCAGTACTTC. Encoded protein: CASSLGQTLNIQYF.

V gene TRBV4-1 combines with J gene TRBJ1-1; D is undetermined. The CDR3 totals 15 residues. Per the germline V gene, CDR1 is MGHRA and CDR2 is YSYEKL. The V and J ends lost 0 bases and 0 bases respectively, with 8 bases between them. The CDR3 loop is CASSQEVSVNTEAFF. CDR3 in DNA: TGCGCCAGCAGCCAAGAAGTCAGTGTGAACACTGAAGCTTTCTTT.

This clone came up once. The chain employs TRBV11-2 and TRBJ2-3, with TRBD1 matching 8 bases. Germline V gene lookup returns CDR1 SGHAT and CDR2 FQNNGV. The CDR3 loop spans 20 amino acids. J gave up 4 bases and V 0 bases, and 18 bases lay outside the gene matches. For the CDR3, the DNA is TGTGCCAGCAGCTTAGATCTGTGGACAGGGTTCGACTTTGAGCCAGATACGCAGTATTTT. Translating gives CASSLDLWTGFDFEPDTQYF.

The V and J genes are TRBV18 and TRBJ2-7; tentatively, D is TRBD1 (6 bases). The CDR3 length is 15 residues. The V and J ends lost 2 bases and 3 bases respectively, with 14 bases between them. From germline, CDR1 is KGHSH and CDR2 LQKENI. The CDR3 region has the DNA TGTGCCAGCTCACCAATCGGGACAAACTACTACGAGCAGTACTTC. Its protein is CASSPIGTNYYEQYF. Using reference TRBV18 and TRBJ2-7 for the parts outside the CDR3, the full variable domain is NAGVMQNPRHLVRRRGQEARLRCSPMKGHSHVYWYRQLPEEGLKFMVYLQKENIIDESGMPKERFSAEFPKEGPSILRIQQVVRGDSAAYFCASSPIGTNYYEQYFGPGTRLTVT.

In its sample, this clone was seen a few times. The chain uses TRBV4-2 and TRBJ2-7; 8 nucleotides line up with TRBD1. CDR1 is LGHNA and CDR2 is YNFKEQ in the germline V gene. V dropped 3 bases and J dropped 7; count of bases not matched to a gene: 11. This CDR3 spans 15 amino acids. CDR3 coding DNA: TGTGCCAGCAGCCATCGAGGGACAGGTCCCTTGGAGCAGTACTTC. The encoded protein is CASSHRGTGPLEQYF.

CDR3 amino acids: CASSSSGRTDTQYF. CDR3 bases: TGTGCCAGCAGCTCTAGCGGGAGGACAGATACGCAGTATTTT. V gene TRBV7-2 combines with J gene TRBJ2-3; 11 bases align to TRBD2. Trimming at V came to 4 bases and at J to 3 bases, leaving 0 bases not matched to a gene. Germline V gives CDR1 SGHTA, CDR2 FQGNSA. The CDR3 loop spans 14 amino acids. Supplemented by reference TRBV7-2 and TRBJ2-3, the full variable domain reads GAGVSQSPSNKVTEKGKDVELRCDPISGHTALYWYRQSLGQGLEFLIYFQGNSAPDKSGLPSDRFSAERTGGSVSTLTIQRTQQEDSAVYLCASSSSGRTDTQYFGPGTRLTVL.

The gene calls are TRBV28 and TRBJ1-1; D perhaps matches TRBD1 (6 bases). Germline V gene sequence: CDR1 MDHEN, CDR2 SYDVKM. The CDR3 loop spans 14 amino acids. V lost 5 bases, J lost 3 bases, and 13 bases lay in between. In DNA form, the CDR3 reads TGTGCCAGCAGTGGGGGCCCCGGGGACACTGAAGCTTTCTTT. Translation: CASSGGPGDTEAFF. Full variable domain (rest looked up from reference TRBV28 and TRBJ1-1): DVKVTQSSRYLVKRTGEKVFLECVQDMDHENMFWYRQDPGLGLRLIYFSYDVKMKEKGDIPEGYSVSREKKERFSLILESASTNQTSMYLCASSGGPGDTEAFFGQGTRLTVV.

This clone occurred a few times. A single base is all that separates this from a far larger clone, so a read error is likely. Other nucleotide sequences from this sample produce the same CDR3. This chain connects TRBV5-1 to TRBJ2-1, with D unclear. Per the germline V gene, CDR1 is SGHRS and CDR2 is YFSETQ. Deletions cut 4 bases from V and 4 bases from J, with 15 bases between. This CDR3 contains 15 residues. The CDR3 nucleotides read TGCGCCAGCAGCACCCGGCTGGGCGAGTACAATGAGCAGTTCTTC. Translated: CASSTRLGEYNEQFF.

This clone has a single count. The rearrangement links TRBV6-6 to TRBJ2-7; TRBD1 matches 12 bases. V was clipped by 2 bases and J by 6 bases; unmatched bases: 5. This CDR3 has 15 residues. CDR1 is MNHNY and CDR2 is SVGAGI in the germline V gene (reference sequence). CDR3 residues: CASSYRGQGASEQYF. As DNA, the CDR3 is TGTGCCAGCAGTTACCGGGGACAGGGGGCAAGCGAGCAGTACTTC.

Only one count was recorded for this clone. V gene TRBV13 combines with J gene TRBJ2-7; 12 bases agree with TRBD1. CDR3 length: 15 residues. V was pared by 1 base and J by 5 bases, with 3 bases of the junction left unmatched. The V gene's germline CDR1 is PRHDT and CDR2 FYEKMQ (reference sequence). CDR3 sequence reads: CASSLVGQGAHEQYF. CDR3 nucleotide sequence: TGTGCCAGCAGCTTAGTGGGACAGGGGGCCCACGAGCAGTACTTC. Full variable domain (missing parts from reference TRBV13 and TRBJ2-7): AAGVIQSPRHLIKEKRETATLKCYPIPRHDTVYWYQQGPGQDPQFLISFYEKMQSDKGSIPDRFSAQQFSDYHSELNMSSLELGDSALYFCASSLVGQGAHEQYFGPGTRLTVT.